The clone carrying this T cell receptor beta chain was detected only a few times. The antigen remains unidentified. Cells were stimulated with overlapping HIV-1 Gag 15-mer peptides. Sorted nonresponding memory CD4+ T cells were CD40L-negative, CD69-negative, CD45RO-high. This sample is drawn from a study of persistence of HIV-infected CD4 T cells. General study findings and limits: TCR analyses could not target the rare provirus-carrying CMV-responding cells.

Sequencing used immunoSEQ version 4 in survey mode. Measured with immunoSEQ multiplex PCR; TCRdb has only the in-frame clones, and not every one. Of around 39,000 clones listed, more than 75% are singletons. CDR1 and CDR2 from the germline V gene are SGDLS and YYNGEE. Trimming shortened V by 0 bases and J by 2 bases, and 11 bases separated the two germline ends. The CDR3 sequence is 15 residues long. Sample: cultured CD4+ T cells from PBMCs, taken from a patient who received antiretroviral therapy. This TCR was sampled from an adult with HIV. The donor label of this sample is uncertain. The chain carries TRBV9 and TRBJ2-5; D possibly corresponds to TRBD2 (6 bases). Here the CDR3 DNA reads TGTGCCAGCAGCGTAGGTATAGCGGAGCAAGAGACCCAGTACTTC. Protein product: CASSVGIAEQETQYF.